These 17 T cell receptor beta chains originate from one sample sequenced in a study of blood T cell repertoires in COVID-19. Profiling relied on immunoSEQ multiplex PCR, and the TCRdb table lists in-frame clones only, not all of them. The sample lists approximately 200,000 clones, roughly 85% occurring once. The source material was PBMCs or T cells enriched from blood (not recorded which). The receptors stem from a man aged 30-40 years who had recovered from COVID-19.

This chain joins TRBV9 and TRBJ1-1; 7 bases fit TRBD1. The V gene end was trimmed by 4 bases and the J gene end by 3 bases; junction bases not matched to a gene: 6. CDR1 SGDLS and CDR2 YYNGEE come from the germline V gene. This CDR3 spans 14 amino acids. CDR3 sequence reads: CASSQGQPYTEAFF. For the CDR3, the DNA is TGTGCCAGCAGCCAGGGACAGCCTTACACTGAAGCTTTCTTT. The full variable domain, completed using reference TRBV9 and TRBJ1-1, is DSGVTQTPKHLITATGQRVTLRCSPRSGDLSVYWYQQSLDQGLQFLIQYYNGEERAKGNILERFSAQQFPDLHSELNLSSLELGDSALYFCASSQGQPYTEAFFGQGTRLTVV.

The V call is TRBV27, the J call TRBJ1-1, with 7 bases fitting TRBD1. There are 13 residues in the CDR3. Losses at the gene ends were 6 bases for V and 0 bases for J; bases not matched to a gene: 1. Germline CDR1 reads MNHEY; CDR2 reads SMNVEV (reference sequence). The CDR3 coding sequence is TGTGCCAGCAGAGGGACAGTGAACACTGAAGCTTTCTTT. Residues: CASRGTVNTEAFF.

This chain connects TRBV6-6 to TRBJ2-7; 9 bases map to TRBD1. Germline V lookup: CDR1 MNHNY, CDR2 SVGAGI (reference sequence). The trim removed 6 bases at V and 0 bases at J, leaving 6 bases unmatched. The CDR3 totals 15 residues. The CDR3 reads CASRTGTGSSYEQYF. DNA for the CDR3: TGTGCCAGCAGAACCGGGACAGGGTCCTCCTACGAGCAGTACTTC.

This clone was seen once. CDR3 region: CASNKREMQYEQYF. For the CDR3, the DNA is TGTGCCAGCAATAAGCGGGAGATGCAGTACGAGCAGTACTTC. The rearrangement links TRBV28 to TRBJ2-7; TRBD2 aligns across 8 bases. V lost 7 bases to trimming and J lost 4 bases; unmatched junction nucleotides: 9. The CDR3 runs to 14 residues. The germline gives CDR1 MDHEN, CDR2 SYDVKM. The complete variable domain, with remaining parts taken from reference TRBV28 and TRBJ2-7, reads DVKVTQSSRYLVKRTGEKVFLECVQDMDHENMFWYRQDPGLGLRLIYFSYDVKMKEKGDIPEGYSVSREKKERFSLILESASTNQTSMYLCASNKREMQYEQYFGPGTRLTVT.

The chain recombines TRBV27 with TRBJ1-2; 8 nucleotides agree with TRBD1. The V gene end was trimmed by 4 bases and the J gene end by 0 bases; junction bases not matched to a gene: 10. From germline, CDR1 is MNHEY and CDR2 SMNVEV (reference sequence). The CDR3 is 17 residues long. CDR3 coding DNA: TGTGCCAGCAGTTCAAGGGGGGGACAGGATACTAACTATGGCTACACCTTC. This gives the protein CASSSRGGQDTNYGYTF.

The chain combines TRBV19 with TRBJ1-6; the D gene is possibly TRBD1 (6 bases). The germline CDR1 and CDR2 sequences are LNHDA and SQIVND (reference sequence). This CDR3 spans 17 amino acids. V was cut by 5 bases and J by 10 bases, with 24 bases left in between. The CDR3 reads CASSLGAGTQFASPLHF. The DNA of the CDR3 is TGTGCCAGTAGTCTCGGGGCAGGGACACAATTCGCGTCACCCCTCCACTTT.

CDR3 in DNA: TGTGCCAGCAGTTCCGACAGGCACTCGCTCCAGCATTTT. It translates to CASSSDRHSLQHF. V usage is TRBV7-2 and J usage is TRBJ1-5, with a weak D call TRBD1 (6 bases). The V end lost 6 bases, the J end lost 12 bases, and 18 bases lay between the germline ends. Per the germline V gene, CDR1 is SGHTA and CDR2 is FQGNSA. This CDR3 comprises 13 residues.

The rearrangement uses TRBV5-1 and TRBJ1-2; D is unresolved. V lost 0 bases and J 1 base, leaving 4 bases between the germline ends. The germline CDR1 and CDR2 sequences are SGHRS and YFSETQ. This CDR3 contains 13 residues. CDR3 sequence (DNA): TGCGCCAGCAGCTTGGGCGGTAACTATGGCTACACCTTC. Protein: CASSLGGNYGYTF.

This chain connects TRBV28 to TRBJ2-4; 7 bases agree with TRBD2. This CDR3 is built from 14 residues. V lost 5 bases, J lost 8 bases, and 9 bases stayed unmatched. Germline V gives CDR1 MDHEN, CDR2 SYDVKM. This chain's CDR3 is CASSPPGGRDIQYF. CDR3 sequence (DNA): TGTGCCAGCAGTCCCCCCGGGGGGAGGGACATTCAGTACTTC.

The J gene is TRBJ1-5, the V gene TRBV4-2; D not resolved. Germline CDR1 LGHNA, CDR2 YNFKEQ. The V gene lost 0 bases and the J gene lost 0 bases, with 3 bases spanning the gap. CDR3 length: 14 amino acids. CDR3 sequence: CASSQDSSNQPQHF. The DNA for the CDR3 is TGTGCCAGCAGCCAAGATAGTAGCAATCAGCCCCAGCATTTT.

The chain links TRBV27 to TRBJ1-1; D not resolved. CDR3 length equals 13 residues. Trimming removed 2 bases from V and 4 bases from J, with 8 bases in between. The germline V gene has CDR1 MNHEY and CDR2 SMNVEV (reference sequence). CDR3 in amino acids: CASSLRLSTEAFF. The CDR3, as DNA: TGTGCCAGCAGTTTACGCCTTAGCACTGAAGCTTTCTTT.

The chain links TRBV6-5 to TRBJ1-3; TRBD1 matches 7 bases. This CDR3 is built from 15 residues. The germline CDR1 and CDR2 sequences are MNHEY and SVGAGI. V shed 6 bases, J shed 0 bases, and the junction held 5 bases outside the gene matches. The CDR3 is CASSQQGNSGNTIYF. The CDR3 nucleotides are TGTGCCAGCAGCCAACAGGGGAACTCTGGAAACACCATATATTTT.

The chain is built from TRBV7-2 and TRBJ2-1, with D perhaps matching TRBD2 (6 bases). With 3 bases removed from V and 8 bases from J, the gap between germline ends came to 14 bases. Germline lookup yields CDR1 SGHTA and CDR2 FQGNSA. The CDR3 has 14 residues. CDR3 sequence: CASSFRRRGYEQFF. Written as DNA, the CDR3 is TGTGCCAGCAGCTTTCGTCGCCGGGGGTATGAGCAGTTCTTC.

The chain joins TRBV4-1 to TRBJ2-7; weak D call: TRBD1 (6 bases). Germline V CDR1 and CDR2: MGHRA, YSYEKL. The CDR3 spans 15 residues. Trimming took 2 bases from V and 5 from J, leaving 16 bases between them. DNA for the CDR3: TGCGCCAGCAGCCAACAACAGGGAAGTAACCACGAGCAGTACTTC. The encoded protein is CASSQQQGSNHEQYF.

The rearrangement links TRBV19 to TRBJ2-5; 7 bases align to TRBD2. CDR3 length: 14 residues. Germline lookup yields CDR1 LNHDA and CDR2 SQIVND (reference sequence). V lost 5 bases, J lost 2 bases, and 5 bases stayed unmatched. Written as DNA, the CDR3 is TGTGCCAGTAGTCCCTGGGGGGGGCAAGAGACCCAGTACTTC. This translates into CASSPWGGQETQYF.

This clone came up a few times. This rearrangement joins TRBV28 to TRBJ2-7; 9 positions match TRBD2. The CDR3 has 13 residues. Germline values: CDR1 MDHEN, CDR2 SYDVKM. The junction had 2 bases not matched to a gene; V was cut back by 6 bases and J by 2 bases. CDR3 sequence: CASRIAGAYEQYF. CDR3 DNA: TGTGCCAGCAGGATAGCGGGGGCCTACGAGCAGTACTTC.

In DNA form, the CDR3 reads TGCGCCAGCAGCCTTTGGGACAACCTCTACGAGCAGTACTTC. Translating it yields CASSLWDNLYEQYF. J is TRBJ2-7 and V is TRBV5-1; possible D gene TRBD1, 6 bases. This CDR3 region has 14 residues. Trimming removed 4 bases at V and 3 bases at J, with 14 bases between. Germline V CDR1 and CDR2: SGHRS, YFSETQ. Combining the CDR3 with reference TRBV5-1 and TRBJ2-7 gives the whole variable domain KAGVTQTPRYLIKTRGQQVTLSCSPISGHRSVSWYQQTPGQGLQFLFEYFSETQRNKGNFPGRFSGRQFSNSRSEMNVSTLELGDSALYLCASSLWDNLYEQYFGPGTRLTVT.